Each of the 15 T cell receptor beta chains below was sequenced from the same sample in a study of CD8 T cells in ankylosing spondylitis. Using its own MiXCR run on the 5' RACE reads, TCRdb lists one record per CDR3 protein. The table lists about 240,000 distinct CDR3 sequences, about 9.1% of them singletons. Source material: blood, either unsorted or a sorted T cell fraction (not recorded which). These receptors all stem from a male donor with ankylosing spondylitis or in good health (not recorded which).

This clonotype occurred many times. The chain couples TRBV5-1 to TRBJ1-2; D is unclear. The CDR3 spans 13 residues. Germline V lookup: CDR1 SGHRS, CDR2 YFSETQ. V gave up 0 bases and J gave up 8 bases, with 11 bases separating them. Here the CDR3 reads CASSLDTSTGYTF. As DNA, the CDR3 is TGCGCCAGCAGCTTGGACACCTCTACGGGCTACACCTTC.

In its sample, this clonotype was seen many times. The chain joins TRBV7-2 to TRBJ2-1; 9 bases match TRBD2. The junction had 3 bases not matched to a gene; V was cut back by 0 bases and J by 3 bases. The CDR3 has 16 residues. Germline values: CDR1 SGHTA, CDR2 FQGNSA. CDR3 region: CASSLAGLAVYNEQFF. The CDR3 DNA reads TGTGCCAGCAGCTTAGCGGGACTAGCAGTCTACAATGAGCAGTTCTTC.

This clonotype was seen ten or more times. This chain links TRBV27 with TRBJ1-4, with D possibly being TRBD1 (5 bases). Trimming cost V 4 bases and J 4 bases, with 10 bases left between them. Germline V lookup: CDR1 MNHEY, CDR2 SMNVEV (reference sequence). The CDR3 is 14 residues long. In nucleotides, the CDR3 is TGTGCCAGCAGTTCCAGGGAAGGTAATGAAAAACTGTTTTTT. Protein: CASSSREGNEKLFF.

As for this clonotype: It may be a read error: a sequence one base away is much more abundant. V gene TRBV2 combines with J gene TRBJ2-2; D perhaps matches TRBD2 (5 bases). The germline V gene encodes CDR1 SNHLY and CDR2 FYNNEI. The CDR3 consists of 12 residues. The CDR3 DNA is TGTGCCAGCAGTGATAGGACCGGGGAGCTGCTTTTT. Translated, it gives CASSDRTGELLF.

This clonotype appeared many times. The chain links TRBV7-2 to TRBJ2-2, with TRBD2 matching over 7 bases. Germline assignment: CDR1 SGHTA and CDR2 FQGNSA. The V gene end was trimmed by 4 bases and the J gene end by 5 bases; junction bases not matched to a gene: 4. This CDR3 spans 14 amino acids. The CDR3 protein is CASSSTGGTGELFF. CDR3 DNA sequence: TGTGCCAGCAGCTCTACGGGAGGTACCGGGGAGCTGTTTTTT.

Points on this clonotype: This may stem from a read error, because a much larger clone lies one nucleotide away. J is TRBJ1-1 and V is TRBV12-3 or TRBV12-4; D is ambiguous. Trimming left V 6 bases short and J 7 bases short, with 12 bases between. The CDR3 spans 12 residues. The CDR3 DNA is TGTGCCAGCAGCTATTGGGAGCGTGAAGCTTTCTTT. As protein: CASSYWEREAFF.

This clonotype has at least ten counts. The V and J genes are TRBV12-3 or TRBV12-4 and TRBJ1-6; 10 bases line up with TRBD1. This CDR3 spans 14 amino acids. Germline trimming cut 3 bases from V and 9 bases from J; bases unmatched to any gene: 2. The CDR3 is CASSLRDRGSPLHF. CDR3 in DNA: TGTGCCAGCAGTTTGCGGGACAGGGGTTCACCCCTCCACTTT.

This clonotype was detected ten times or more. The chain is built from TRBV9 and TRBJ1-2; 7 nucleotides align to TRBD1. Per germline, CDR1 SGDLS and CDR2 YYNGEE. The V gene end was trimmed by 3 bases and the J gene end by 4 bases; junction bases not matched to a gene: 3. This CDR3 region has 13 residues. The chain's CDR3 is CASSEGQAYGYTF. Written as DNA, the CDR3 is TGTGCCAGCAGCGAAGGACAGGCCTATGGCTACACCTTC.

Many counts were recorded for this clonotype. This chain links TRBV12-3 or TRBV12-4 with TRBJ2-7, with 7 nucleotides matching TRBD1. This CDR3 is built from 15 residues. Losses at the gene ends were 4 bases for V and 6 bases for J; bases not matched to a gene: 12. For the CDR3, the DNA is TGTGCCAGCAGTTCTGCCGGGACAGAAGGCCCCGAGCAGTACTTC. Protein sequence: CASSSAGTEGPEQYF.

This clonotype was seen a handful of times. The chain couples TRBV27 to TRBJ2-7; TRBD2 agrees at 8 bases. Germline CDR1 reads MNHEY; CDR2 reads SMNVEV (reference sequence). There are 13 residues in the CDR3. With 6 bases clipped from V and 1 base from J, the junction kept 2 bases outside the gene matches. Here the CDR3 reads CASRLAASYEQYF. CDR3 bases: TGTGCCAGCAGACTAGCGGCTTCCTACGAGCAGTACTTC.

This clonotype showed up many times. The CDR3 region has the DNA TGTGCCAGCAGCCAAGATCTAGACTCTGGCTACACCTTC. It is translated as CASSQDLDSGYTF. This sequence joins TRBV4-2 and TRBJ1-2; D remains ambiguous. From germline, CDR1 is LGHNA and CDR2 YNFKEQ. The CDR3 has 13 residues. The V and J ends lost 0 bases and 7 bases respectively, with 9 bases between them.

This clonotype was counted many times. J is TRBJ1-5 and V is TRBV20-1, with a possible D match to TRBD1 (5 bases). CDR3 size: 15 residues. The V gene's germline CDR1 is DFQATT and CDR2 SNEGSKA (reference sequence). The V and J ends lost 6 bases and 4 bases respectively, with 19 bases between them. The CDR3, as DNA: TGCAGTGCCCCCCGGGGGGGGTCTGGGAATCAGCCCCAGCATTTT. Translation: CSAPRGGSGNQPQHF.

The rearrangement uses TRBV28 and TRBJ1-2; maybe TRBD1 (5 bases). The CDR3 has 15 residues. V was shortened by 2 bases and J by 3 bases, with 13 bases between the two germline ends. Germline V lookup: CDR1 MDHEN, CDR2 SYDVKM. The CDR3, as DNA: TGTGCCAGCAGTTTAAGAGCAGGGCAGGACTATGGCTACACCTTC. Translating it yields CASSLRAGQDYGYTF.

This clonotype has just a few counts. The J gene is TRBJ2-4, the V gene TRBV7-9; 11 bases are a match to TRBD1. V dropped 8 bases and J dropped 8; count of bases not matched to a gene: 17. In germline, CDR1 is SEHNR, CDR2 FQNEAQ (reference sequence). The CDR3 totals 17 residues. CDR3 nucleotide sequence: TGTGCCAGCTCGGGACAGGGGGTTTTTGCCGGGACGGACATTCAGTACTTC. Amino acids: CASSGQGVFAGTDIQYF. The whole variable domain, filled in from reference TRBV7-9 and TRBJ2-4, reads DTGVSQNPRHKITKRGQNVTFRCDPISEHNRLYWYRQTLGQGPEFLTYFQNEAQLEKSRLLSDRFSAERPKGSFSTLEIQRTEQGDSAMYLCASSGQGVFAGTDIQYFGAGTRLSVL.

In its sample, this clonotype was seen many times. The chain couples TRBV5-1 to TRBJ2-5, with D unclear. This CDR3 contains 13 residues. V was trimmed by 2 bases and J by 12 bases, leaving 17 bases between them. The V gene's germline CDR1 is SGHRS and CDR2 YFSETQ. The CDR3: CASSLGTANYKYF. The DNA of the CDR3 is TGCGCCAGCAGCTTAGGCACGGCCAATTACAAGTACTTC.